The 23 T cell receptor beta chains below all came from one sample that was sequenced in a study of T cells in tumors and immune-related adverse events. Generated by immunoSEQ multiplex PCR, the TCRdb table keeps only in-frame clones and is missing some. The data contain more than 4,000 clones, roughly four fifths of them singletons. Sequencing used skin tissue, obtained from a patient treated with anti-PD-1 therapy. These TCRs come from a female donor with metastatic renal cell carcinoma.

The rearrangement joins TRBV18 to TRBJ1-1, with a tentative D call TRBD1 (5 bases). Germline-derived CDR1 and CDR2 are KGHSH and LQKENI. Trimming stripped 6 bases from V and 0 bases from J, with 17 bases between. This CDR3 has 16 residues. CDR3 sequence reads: CASSFQGMGLNTEAFF. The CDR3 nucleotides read TGTGCCAGCTCCTTTCAGGGCATGGGGTTGAACACTGAAGCTTTCTTT. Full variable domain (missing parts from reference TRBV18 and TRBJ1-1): NAGVMQNPRHLVRRRGQEARLRCSPMKGHSHVYWYRQLPEEGLKFMVYLQKENIIDESGMPKERFSAEFPKEGPSILRIQQVVRGDSAAYFCASSFQGMGLNTEAFFGQGTRLTVV.

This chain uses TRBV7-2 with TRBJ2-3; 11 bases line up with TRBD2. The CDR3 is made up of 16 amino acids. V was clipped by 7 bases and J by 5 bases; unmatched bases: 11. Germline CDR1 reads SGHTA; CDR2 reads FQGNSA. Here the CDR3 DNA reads TGTGCCAGCACCAAAGTAGCGGGGGGGCCGATAGATACGCAGTATTTT. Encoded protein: CASTKVAGGPIDTQYF.

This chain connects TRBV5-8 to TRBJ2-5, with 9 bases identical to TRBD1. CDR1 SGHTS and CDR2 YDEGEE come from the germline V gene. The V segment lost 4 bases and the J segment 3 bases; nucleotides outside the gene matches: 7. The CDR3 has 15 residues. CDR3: CASSTRGTGKETQYF. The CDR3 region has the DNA TGTGCCAGCAGCACAAGGGGGACAGGGAAAGAGACCCAGTACTTC.

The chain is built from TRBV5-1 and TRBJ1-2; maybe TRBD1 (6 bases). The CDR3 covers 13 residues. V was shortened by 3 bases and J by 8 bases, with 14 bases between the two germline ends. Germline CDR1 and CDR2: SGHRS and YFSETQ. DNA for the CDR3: TGCGCCAGCAGCTCGCAACAAGGACAGGGCTACACCTTC. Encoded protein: CASSSQQGQGYTF.

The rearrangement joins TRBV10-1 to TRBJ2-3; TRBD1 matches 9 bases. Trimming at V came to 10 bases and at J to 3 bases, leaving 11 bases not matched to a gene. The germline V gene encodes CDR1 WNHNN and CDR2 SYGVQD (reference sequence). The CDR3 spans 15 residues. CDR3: CATGSGTGLTDTQYF. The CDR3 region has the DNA TGCGCCACCGGGAGCGGGACAGGGTTGACAGATACGCAGTATTTT.

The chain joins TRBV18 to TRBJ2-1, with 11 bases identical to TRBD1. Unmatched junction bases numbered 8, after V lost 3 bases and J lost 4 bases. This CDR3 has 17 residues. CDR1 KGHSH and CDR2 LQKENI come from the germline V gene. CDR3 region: CASSPLGGTGGYNEQFF. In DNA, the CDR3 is TGTGCCAGCTCACCTTTAGGCGGGACAGGGGGGTACAATGAGCAGTTCTTC.

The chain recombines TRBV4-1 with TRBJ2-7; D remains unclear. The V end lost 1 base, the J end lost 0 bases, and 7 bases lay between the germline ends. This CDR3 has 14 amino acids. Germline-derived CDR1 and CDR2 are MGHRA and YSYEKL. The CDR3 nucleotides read TGCGCCAGCAGCCAAGCAGAGAGCTCCTACGAGCAGTACTTC. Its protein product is CASSQAESSYEQYF.

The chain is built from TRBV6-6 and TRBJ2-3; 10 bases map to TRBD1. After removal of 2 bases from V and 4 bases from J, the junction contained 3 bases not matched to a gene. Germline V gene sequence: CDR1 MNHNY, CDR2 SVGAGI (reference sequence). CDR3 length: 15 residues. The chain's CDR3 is CASSYVGQGSDTQYF. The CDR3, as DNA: TGTGCCAGCAGTTACGTGGGACAGGGGTCAGATACGCAGTATTTT.

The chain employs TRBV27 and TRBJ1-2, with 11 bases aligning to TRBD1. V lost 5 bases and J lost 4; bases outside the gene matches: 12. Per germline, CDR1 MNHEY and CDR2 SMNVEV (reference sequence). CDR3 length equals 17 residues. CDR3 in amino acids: CASSRLLVGQGGYGYTF. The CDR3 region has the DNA TGTGCCAGCAGTCGCTTGCTTGTGGGACAGGGGGGCTATGGCTACACCTTC.

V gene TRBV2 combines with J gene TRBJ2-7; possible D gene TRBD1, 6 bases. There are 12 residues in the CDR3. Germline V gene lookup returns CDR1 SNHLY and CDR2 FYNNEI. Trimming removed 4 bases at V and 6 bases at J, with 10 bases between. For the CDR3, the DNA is TGTGCCAGCAGTGGGATAGGGGGCGAGCAGTACTTC. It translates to CASSGIGGEQYF. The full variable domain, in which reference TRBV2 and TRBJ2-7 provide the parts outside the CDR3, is EPEVTQTPSHQVTQMGQEVILRCVPISNHLYFYWYRQILGQKVEFLVSFYNNEISEKSEIFDDQFSVERPDGSNFTLKIRSTKLEDSAMYFCASSGIGGEQYFGPGTRLTVT.

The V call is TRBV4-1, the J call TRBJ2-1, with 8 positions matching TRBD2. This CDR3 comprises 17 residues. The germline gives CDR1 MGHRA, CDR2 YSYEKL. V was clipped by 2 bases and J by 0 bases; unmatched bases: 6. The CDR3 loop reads CASSQRDSGSSYNEQFF. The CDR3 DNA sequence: TGCGCCAGCAGCCAAAGAGACAGCGGGAGCTCCTACAATGAGCAGTTCTTC.

CDR3 amino acids: CASSLTFVDRGMNTEAFF. CDR3 bases: TGCGCCAGCAGCTTGACCTTCGTGGACAGGGGGATGAACACTGAAGCTTTCTTT. The gene calls are TRBV5-1 and TRBJ1-1, with TRBD1 identical over 10 bases. The length of the CDR3 is 18 residues. The J segment lost 0 bases and the V segment lost 1 base, leaving 9 bases of the junction unmatched. Per germline, CDR1 SGHRS and CDR2 YFSETQ.

CDR3 sequence reads: CASSLESGETQYF. The DNA for the CDR3 is TGTGCCAGCAGCTTAGAGTCGGGGGAGACCCAGTACTTC. This rearrangement joins TRBV11-2 to TRBJ2-5; maybe TRBD2 (5 bases). Per germline, CDR1 SGHAT and CDR2 FQNNGV. The germline V and J ends were trimmed by 0 bases and 5 bases, with 7 bases remaining between them. The CDR3 has 13 residues.

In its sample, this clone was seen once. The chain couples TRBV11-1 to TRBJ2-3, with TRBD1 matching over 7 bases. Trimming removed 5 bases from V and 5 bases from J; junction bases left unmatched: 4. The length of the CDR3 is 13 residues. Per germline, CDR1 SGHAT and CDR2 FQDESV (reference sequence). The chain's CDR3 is CASSLRDRDTQYF. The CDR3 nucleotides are TGTGCCAGCAGCCTAAGGGACAGAGATACGCAGTATTTT.

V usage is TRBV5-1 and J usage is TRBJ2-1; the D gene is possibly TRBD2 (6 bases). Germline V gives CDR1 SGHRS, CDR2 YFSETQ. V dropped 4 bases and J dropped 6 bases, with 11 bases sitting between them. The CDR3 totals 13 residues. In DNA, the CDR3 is TGCGCCAGCAGCCCCGGAGGGTCCAATGAGCAGTTCTTC. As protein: CASSPGGSNEQFF.

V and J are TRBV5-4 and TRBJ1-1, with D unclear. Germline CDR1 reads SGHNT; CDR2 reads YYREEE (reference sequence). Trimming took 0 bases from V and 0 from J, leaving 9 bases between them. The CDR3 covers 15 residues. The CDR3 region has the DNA TGTGCCAGCAGCTTGGCCGCAGCCTTGAACACTGAAGCTTTCTTT. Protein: CASSLAAALNTEAFF.

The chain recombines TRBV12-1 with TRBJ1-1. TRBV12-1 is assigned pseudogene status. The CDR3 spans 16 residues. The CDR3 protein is CASSLAPGRLNTEAFF. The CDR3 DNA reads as TGTGCCAGCAGCTTAGCTCCGGGACGGCTGAACACTGAAGCTTTCTTT.

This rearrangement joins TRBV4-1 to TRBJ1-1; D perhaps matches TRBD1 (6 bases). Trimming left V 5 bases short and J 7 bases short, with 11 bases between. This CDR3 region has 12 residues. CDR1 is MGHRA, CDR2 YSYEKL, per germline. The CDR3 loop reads CASSNGQIEAFF. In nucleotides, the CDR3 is TGCGCCAGCAGCAACGGACAGATTGAAGCTTTCTTT.

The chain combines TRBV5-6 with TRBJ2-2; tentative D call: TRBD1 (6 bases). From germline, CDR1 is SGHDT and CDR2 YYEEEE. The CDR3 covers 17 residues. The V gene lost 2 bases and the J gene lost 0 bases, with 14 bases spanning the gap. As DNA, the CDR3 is TGTGCCAGCAGCTTACTTGTATGGACAGCGAACACCGGGGAGCTGTTTTTT. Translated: CASSLLVWTANTGELFF.

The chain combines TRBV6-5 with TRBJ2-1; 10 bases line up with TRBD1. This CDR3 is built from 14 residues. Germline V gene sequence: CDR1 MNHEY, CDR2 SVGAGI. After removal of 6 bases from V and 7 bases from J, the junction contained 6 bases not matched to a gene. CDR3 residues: CASSGQGVANEQFF. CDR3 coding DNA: TGTGCCAGCAGCGGACAGGGGGTGGCTAATGAGCAGTTCTTC.

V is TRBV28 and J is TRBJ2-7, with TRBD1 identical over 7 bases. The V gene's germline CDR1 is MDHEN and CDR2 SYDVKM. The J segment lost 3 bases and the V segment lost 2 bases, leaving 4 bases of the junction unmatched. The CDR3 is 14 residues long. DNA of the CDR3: TGTGCCAGCAGTTTAAGGGGGCCTAACTACGAGCAGTACTTC. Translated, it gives CASSLRGPNYEQYF.

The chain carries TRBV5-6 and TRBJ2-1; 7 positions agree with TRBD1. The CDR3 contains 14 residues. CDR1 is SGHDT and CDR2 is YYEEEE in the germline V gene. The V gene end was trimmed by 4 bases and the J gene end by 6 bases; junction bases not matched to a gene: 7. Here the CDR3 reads CASSLDRATNEQFF. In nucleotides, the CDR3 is TGTGCCAGCAGCCTCGACAGGGCTACCAATGAGCAGTTCTTC.

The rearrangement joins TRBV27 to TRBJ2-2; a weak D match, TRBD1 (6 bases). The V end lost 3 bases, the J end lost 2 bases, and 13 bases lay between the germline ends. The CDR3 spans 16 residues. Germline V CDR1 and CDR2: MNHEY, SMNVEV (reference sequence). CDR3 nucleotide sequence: TGTGCCAGCAGTTTCCAGGGGTCATCAAACACCGGGGAGCTGTTTTTT. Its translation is CASSFQGSSNTGELFF.